This T cell receptor (beta chain) was documented in a study of response to subunit inactivated influenza vaccine. Findings of the study overall: A suggestion made by the authors is that each seasonal influenza vaccination recruits few new T cells.

There are 15 residues in the CDR3. Germline V gene data show CDR1 as SGHTA and CDR2 as FQGNSA. The V gene lost 2 bases and the J gene lost 5 bases, with 13 bases spanning the gap. TCRdb recomputed calls from the RT-PCR reads with MiXCR, one row per CDR3 protein. This sample has 450,000 to 700,000 distinct CDR3 sequences, with approximately 14% found just once. For this clonotype: The antigen remains undetermined.

The rearrangement links TRBV7-2 to TRBJ2-1, with TRBD1 as a possible D gene (6 bases). This receptor was identified in a middle-aged man who received an inactivated influenza vaccine. The starting material was PBMCs from blood, obtained 11 to 12 days after vaccination. Here the CDR3 reads CASSLYTGFNNEQFF. In DNA, the CDR3 is TGTGCCAGCAGCTTATATACAGGGTTTAACAATGAGCAGTTCTTC. Full variable domain (rest looked up from reference TRBV7-2 and TRBJ2-1): GAGVSQSPSNKVTEKGKDVELRCDPISGHTALYWYRQSLGQGLEFLIYFQGNSAPDKSGLPSDRFSAERTGGSVSTLTIQRTQQEDSAVYLCASSLYTGFNNEQFFGPGTRLTVL.